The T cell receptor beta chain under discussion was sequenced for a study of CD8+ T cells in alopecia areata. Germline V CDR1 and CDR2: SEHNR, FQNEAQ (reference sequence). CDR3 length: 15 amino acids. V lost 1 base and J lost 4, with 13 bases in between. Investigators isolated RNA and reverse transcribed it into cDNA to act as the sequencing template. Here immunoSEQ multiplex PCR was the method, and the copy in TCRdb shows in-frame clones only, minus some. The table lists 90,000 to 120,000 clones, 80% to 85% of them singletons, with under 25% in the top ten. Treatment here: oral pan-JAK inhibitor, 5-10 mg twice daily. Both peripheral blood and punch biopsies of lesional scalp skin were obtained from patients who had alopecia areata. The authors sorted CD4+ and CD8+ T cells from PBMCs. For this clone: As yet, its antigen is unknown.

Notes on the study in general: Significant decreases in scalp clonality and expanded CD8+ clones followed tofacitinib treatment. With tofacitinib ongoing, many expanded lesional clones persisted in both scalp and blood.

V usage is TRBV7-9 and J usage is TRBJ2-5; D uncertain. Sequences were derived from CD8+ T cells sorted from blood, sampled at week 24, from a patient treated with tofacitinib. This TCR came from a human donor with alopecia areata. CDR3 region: CASSLVSAGGETQYF. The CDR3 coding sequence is TGTGCCAGCAGCTTAGTTTCGGCCGGTGGAGAGACCCAGTACTTC.